The present TCR beta chain was sequenced within a study of cytomegalovirus exposure and HLA in healthy donors. On the study more broadly: Ancestry clustering placed more than 65% of more than 350 genotyped donors in the Caucasian-associated cluster.

Study-wide points: Differences between HLA loci emerged in a later analysis of TCR association rates, with DRB1 most and HLA-C fewest.

PCR amplification relied on 60 Vbeta primers (plus 13 Jbeta primers). Authors' analysis steps: In a later analysis, roughly 10 million of approximately 86 million unique beta chains occurred in at least two donors. Clones were read by immunoSEQ multiplex PCR, and TCRdb kept only the in-frame ones, dropping some. That table supplies the V and J calls and clone size; D and trimming were determined from the DNA. The sample carries approximately 170,000 clones, roughly three quarters recorded once. A remark on this clone: The antigen remains unidentified.

The CDR3 is 14 residues long. The V end lost 7 bases, the J end lost 5 bases, and 14 bases lay between the germline ends. Germline V gene lookup returns CDR1 SNHLY and CDR2 FYNNEI. The rearrangement joins TRBV2 to TRBJ2-2; maybe TRBD2 (5 bases). Input material: PBMCs. This TCR came from a woman younger than 35 in good health and CMV-seronegative. This CDR3 reads CASIHDYLTGELFF. Written as DNA, the CDR3 is TGTGCCAGCATCCATGACTACTTGACCGGGGAGCTGTTTTTT.